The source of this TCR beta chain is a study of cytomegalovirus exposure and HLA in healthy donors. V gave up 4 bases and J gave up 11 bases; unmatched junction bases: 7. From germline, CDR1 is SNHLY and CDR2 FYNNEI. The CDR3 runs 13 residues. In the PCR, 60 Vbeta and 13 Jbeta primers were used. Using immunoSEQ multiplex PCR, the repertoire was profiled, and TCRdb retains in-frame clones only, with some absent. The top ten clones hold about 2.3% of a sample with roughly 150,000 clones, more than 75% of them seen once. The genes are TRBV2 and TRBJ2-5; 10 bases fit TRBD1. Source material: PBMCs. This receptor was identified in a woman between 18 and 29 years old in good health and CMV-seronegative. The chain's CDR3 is CASSGQGAREQYF. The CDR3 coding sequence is TGTGCCAGCAGTGGACAGGGGGCGCGAGAGCAGTACTTC. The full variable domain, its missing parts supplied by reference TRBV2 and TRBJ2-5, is EPEVTQTPSHQVTQMGQEVILRCVPISNHLYFYWYRQILGQKVEFLVSFYNNEISEKSEIFDDQFSVERPDGSNFTLKIRSTKLEDSAMYFCASSGQGAREQYFGPGTRLLVL.